This entry is about one T cell receptor beta chain. Trimming removed 11 bases at V and 5 bases at J, with 16 bases between. The CDR3 spans 13 residues. Treatment described: PENTA 11 planned treatment interruption arm or continuous ART arm. This record belongs to a study of HIV-infected children after antiretroviral therapy interruption. A 3' RACE protocol on RNA, with unique molecular identifiers, produced the TCR library. TCRdb passed the 3' RACE reads through MiXCR, listing each CDR3 protein once. The sample includes about 89,000 distinct CDR3 sequences, 6.9% of them seen just once. This chain joins TRBV23-1 and TRBJ1-5, with D uncertain. TRBV23-1 is noted as an ORF with a role that remains uncertain. The sequence came from a pool of human donors with HIV. The sample was CD45RA+ CD4+ T cells from PBMCs, pooled from several time points, taken from a donor given antiretroviral therapy, either interrupted or continuous. Documented subset: naive CD4+ CD45RA+ CD45RO- T cells. The DNA for the CDR3 is TGCGCCGGCTTCGGGGAGAATGATCAGCCCCAGCATTTT. Its translation is CAGFGENDQPQHF.